Listed here are 13 T cell receptor beta chains from one sample, sequenced in a study of blood T cell repertoires in COVID-19. This table comes from immunoSEQ multiplex PCR, and its TCRdb copy is limited to in-frame clones, with some not included. The data show over 130,000 clones, with approximately 80% seen just once and 1.5% to 2% held by the top ten. Sequencing was performed on PBMCs or T cells enriched from blood (not recorded which). The source is a woman aged 18-29 years who had been exposed to COVID-19.

The chain is built from TRBV2 and TRBJ1-1; weak D call: TRBD1 (6 bases). Germline V gives CDR1 SNHLY, CDR2 FYNNEI. Trimming removed 4 bases at V and 1 base at J, with 7 bases between. The CDR3 is 13 amino acids. CDR3 DNA: TGTGCCAGCAGTGCACAGGGGAACACTGAAGCTTTCTTT. Translating it yields CASSAQGNTEAFF.

This chain joins TRBV15 and TRBJ2-7, with a tentative D call TRBD2 (6 bases). Germline V gene data show CDR1 as LNHNV and CDR2 as YYDKDF (reference sequence). Trimming took off 1 base at V and 4 bases at J, with 11 bases between the two ends. The CDR3 runs to 14 residues. The CDR3 loop is CATSRVASEYEQYF. CDR3 sequence (DNA): TGTGCCACCAGCAGAGTGGCTAGCGAGTACGAGCAGTACTTC.

The rearrangement uses TRBV2 and TRBJ1-1; TRBD1 agrees at 8 bases. This CDR3 has 12 residues. Germline V gene data show CDR1 as SNHLY and CDR2 as FYNNEI. The junction had 3 bases not matched to a gene; V was cut back by 6 bases and J by 6 bases. CDR3 loop: CASSLQGAEAFF. The CDR3 bases are TGTGCCAGCAGCCTACAGGGGGCTGAAGCTTTCTTT.

The V and J genes are TRBV5-6 and TRBJ1-4; TRBD1 matches 8 bases. The V gene's germline CDR1 is SGHDT and CDR2 YYEEEE. CDR3 length: 17 residues. Trimming took 3 bases from V and 5 from J; bases not matched to a gene: 12. CDR3 sequence reads: CASSSFFHRGINEKLFF. In DNA form, the CDR3 reads TGTGCCAGCAGCTCCTTTTTCCACAGGGGGATAAATGAAAAACTGTTTTTT.

This chain uses TRBV5-5 with TRBJ2-7; D perhaps matches TRBD1 (6 bases). The V end lost 3 bases, the J end lost 2 bases, and 18 bases lay between the germline ends. The CDR3 extends over 16 amino acids. In germline, CDR1 is SGHKS, CDR2 YYEKEE (reference sequence). CDR3 region: CASSWVVGTPAYEQYF. CDR3 sequence (DNA): TGTGCCAGCAGCTGGGTAGTAGGGACACCGGCCTACGAGCAGTACTTC.

V is TRBV6-2 or TRBV6-3 and J is TRBJ2-1; 9 bases agree with TRBD2. After removal of 1 base from V and 4 bases from J, the junction contained 11 bases not matched to a gene. Germline CDR1 reads MNHEY; CDR2 reads SVGEGT. The length of the CDR3 is 18 residues. CDR3 nucleotide sequence: TGTGCCAGCAGTTACTACCCCCCCGGACTAGCGCCATACAATGAGCAGTTCTTC. Translated, it gives CASSYYPPGLAPYNEQFF.

In this sample, this clone turned up once. The chain is built from TRBV11-1 and TRBJ1-2; 9 nucleotides align to TRBD1. V dropped 4 bases and J dropped 3; count of bases not matched to a gene: 3. The CDR3 contains 14 residues. Germline-derived CDR1 and CDR2 are SGHAT and FQDESV (reference sequence). CDR3 sequence reads: CASSSQGAYYGYTF. CDR3 nucleotide sequence: TGTGCCAGCAGCTCACAGGGGGCGTACTATGGCTACACCTTC.

The chain carries TRBV11-1 and TRBJ1-2, with D possibly TRBD1 on 5 matching bases. The length of the CDR3 is 14 residues. Germline CDR1 is SGHAT and CDR2 is FQDESV (reference sequence). V lost 2 bases and J 6 bases, leaving 13 bases between the germline ends. DNA of the CDR3: TGTGCCAGCAGCTTAAGGGGCAGGGTGAATGGCTACACCTTC. Protein product: CASSLRGRVNGYTF.

This chain uses TRBV27 with TRBJ1-2; 11 bases are shared with TRBD1. Looked up from germline, CDR1 is MNHEY and CDR2 is SMNVEV (reference sequence). The CDR3 covers 15 residues. J gave up 4 bases and V 5 bases, and 6 bases lay outside the gene matches. The CDR3 DNA reads as TGTGCCAGCAGTCCCGGGACAGGGGGGATCTATGGCTACACCTTC. It translates to CASSPGTGGIYGYTF.

This chain links TRBV28 with TRBJ2-7; TRBD2 agrees at 9 bases. V trimming: 5 bases; J trimming: 6 bases; junction bases outside the gene matches: 11. The CDR3 sequence is 15 residues long. Per germline, CDR1 MDHEN and CDR2 SYDVKM. CDR3 amino acids: CASSPRFAGGIEQYF. The CDR3 DNA sequence: TGTGCCAGCAGTCCGCGATTCGCGGGAGGGATCGAGCAGTACTTC.

This clone was detected only once. The V call is TRBV10-2, the J call TRBJ2-1; 7 bases map to TRBD2. The CDR3 extends over 15 amino acids. V lost 3 bases to trimming and J lost 5 bases; unmatched junction nucleotides: 7. CDR1 WSHSY and CDR2 SAAADI come from the germline V gene. CDR3 protein: CASSEGTTKNNEQFF. The CDR3 DNA reads as TGCGCCAGCAGTGAAGGGACTACAAAAAACAATGAGCAGTTCTTC.

The chain is built from TRBV9 and TRBJ1-1; no clear D. The CDR3 is 14 residues long. The germline V and J ends were trimmed by 5 bases and 1 base, with 12 bases remaining between them. Germline V gene sequence: CDR1 SGDLS, CDR2 YYNGEE. The CDR3 is CASSLRGENTEAFF. CDR3 sequence (DNA): TGTGCCAGCAGTTTGAGAGGAGAGAACACTGAAGCTTTCTTT.

The chain uses TRBV28 and TRBJ2-5, with 11 positions matching TRBD1. Unmatched junction bases numbered 4, after V lost 6 bases and J lost 4 bases. Germline loops: CDR1 MDHEN, CDR2 SYDVKM. CDR3 length equals 14 residues. The chain's CDR3 is CASSGQGASETQYF. CDR3 coding DNA: TGTGCCAGCAGCGGACAGGGGGCATCAGAGACCCAGTACTTC. The entire variable domain, with the rest obtained from reference TRBV28 and TRBJ2-5, is as follows: DVKVTQSSRYLVKRTGEKVFLECVQDMDHENMFWYRQDPGLGLRLIYFSYDVKMKEKGDIPEGYSVSREKKERFSLILESASTNQTSMYLCASSGQGASETQYFGPGTRLLVL.